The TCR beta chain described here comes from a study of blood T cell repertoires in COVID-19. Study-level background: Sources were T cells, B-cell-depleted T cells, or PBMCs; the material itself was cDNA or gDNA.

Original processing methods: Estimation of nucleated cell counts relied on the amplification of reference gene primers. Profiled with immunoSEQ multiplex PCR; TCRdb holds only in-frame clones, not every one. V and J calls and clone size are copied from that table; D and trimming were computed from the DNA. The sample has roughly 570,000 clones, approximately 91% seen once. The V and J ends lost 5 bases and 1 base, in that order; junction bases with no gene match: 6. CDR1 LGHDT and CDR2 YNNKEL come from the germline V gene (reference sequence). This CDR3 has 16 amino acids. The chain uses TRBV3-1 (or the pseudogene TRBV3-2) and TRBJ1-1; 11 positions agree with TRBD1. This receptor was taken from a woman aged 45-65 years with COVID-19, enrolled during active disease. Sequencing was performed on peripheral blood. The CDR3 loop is CASSARDRGTNTEAFF. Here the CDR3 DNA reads TGTGCCAGCAGCGCCCGGGACAGGGGGACGAACACTGAAGCTTTCTTT.